The next 26 T cell receptor beta chains were all read from a single sample in a study of blood T cell repertoires in COVID-19. The table came from immunoSEQ multiplex PCR; TCRdb's copy has only in-frame clones and leaves some out. The sample holds more than 95,000 clones, about 85% seen once. Input material: peripheral blood. Receptors originate from a man at least 80 years old with active or convalescent COVID-19.

V gene TRBV3-1 (or the pseudogene TRBV3-2) combines with J gene TRBJ1-2, with D maybe TRBD1 (5 bases). Trimming removed 4 bases from V and 0 bases from J, with 18 bases in between. In germline, CDR1 is LGHDT, CDR2 YNNKEL (reference sequence). The CDR3 consists of 17 residues. CDR3 loop: CASSLGLRQYSNYGYTF. Here the CDR3 DNA reads TGTGCCAGCAGCCTCGGGTTACGACAGTACTCTAACTATGGCTACACCTTC.

The gene calls are TRBV27 and TRBJ2-2; D is perhaps TRBD2 (6 bases). The germline V and J ends were trimmed by 0 bases and 6 bases, with 8 bases remaining between them. Germline CDR1 reads MNHEY; CDR2 reads SMNVEV (reference sequence). This CDR3 comprises 14 residues. As DNA, the CDR3 is TGTGCCAGCAGTTTATCGTGGGGGGCCGGGGAGCTGTTTTTT. Its translation is CASSLSWGAGELFF.

The chain employs TRBV12-3 or TRBV12-4 and TRBJ1-1; D call uncertain. CDR3 length: 13 amino acids. Trimming shortened V by 3 bases and J by 1 base, and 6 bases separated the two germline ends. This CDR3 reads CASSFSGNTEAFF. The CDR3 DNA sequence: TGTGCCAGCAGTTTTTCCGGGAACACTGAAGCTTTCTTT.

This clone was recorded once. The chain links TRBV2 to TRBJ1-4, with a possible D match to TRBD1 (6 bases). There are 14 residues in the CDR3. Germline-derived CDR1 and CDR2 are SNHLY and FYNNEI. V shed 5 bases and J shed 7 bases, with 14 bases lying between them. The CDR3 bases are TGTGCCAGCAGTAGGGGGACCTATTCTGAAAAACTGTTTTTT. Encoded protein: CASSRGTYSEKLFF.

The rearrangement joins TRBV2 to TRBJ2-3, with 12 bases that match TRBD2. The CDR3 consists of 16 residues. V was clipped by 4 bases and J by 1 base; unmatched bases: 3. Looked up from germline, CDR1 is SNHLY and CDR2 is FYNNEI. The CDR3: CASSVTSGSGTDTQYF. DNA for the CDR3: TGTGCCAGCAGTGTGACTAGCGGGAGTGGCACAGATACGCAGTATTTT. The complete variable domain, with remaining parts taken from reference TRBV2 and TRBJ2-3, reads EPEVTQTPSHQVTQMGQEVILRCVPISNHLYFYWYRQILGQKVEFLVSFYNNEISEKSEIFDDQFSVERPDGSNFTLKIRSTKLEDSAMYFCASSVTSGSGTDTQYFGPGTRLTVL.

The CDR3 sequence: CASKDRVGTDTQYF. The CDR3 nucleotides read TGTGCCAGCAAGGACAGGGTGGGCACAGATACGCAGTATTTT. The chain is built from TRBV6-6 and TRBJ2-3; 8 nucleotides match TRBD1. The V gene's germline CDR1 is MNHNY and CDR2 SVGAGI (reference sequence). The CDR3 contains 14 residues. V gave up 7 bases and J gave up 1 base; unmatched junction bases: 4.

The chain combines TRBV28 with TRBJ1-2; D unclear. There are 11 residues in the CDR3. V was clipped by 6 bases and J by 6 bases, with 8 bases between them. From germline, CDR1 is MDHEN and CDR2 SYDVKM. The CDR3 loop reads CASSRGNGYTF. The CDR3 DNA is TGTGCCAGCAGCCGGGGTAATGGCTACACCTTC.

The chain combines TRBV15 with TRBJ2-5; D unresolved. Deletions cut 1 base from V and 5 bases from J, with 5 bases between. The CDR3 length is 12 residues. Germline V lookup: CDR1 LNHNV, CDR2 YYDKDF (reference sequence). Here the CDR3 DNA reads TGTGCCACCAGCAGAGCGAGGGAGACCCAGTACTTC. It encodes CATSRARETQYF.

This chain links TRBV7-2 with TRBJ1-2; D is perhaps TRBD1 (6 bases). Trimming removed 0 bases at V and 4 bases at J, with 12 bases between. The CDR3 has 15 amino acids. In germline, CDR1 is SGHTA, CDR2 FQGNSA. As DNA, the CDR3 is TGTGCCAGCAGCTTAGCGCGAAGGGGGAGCTATGGCTACACCTTC. This encodes CASSLARRGSYGYTF.

This rearrangement joins TRBV10-3 to TRBJ1-6, with D uncertain. Trimming shortened V by 3 bases and J by 8 bases, and 5 bases separated the two germline ends. Germline lookup yields CDR1 ENHRY and CDR2 SYGVKD. This CDR3 has 12 residues. In DNA form, the CDR3 reads TGTGCCATCAGTGATCGGGATTCACCCCTCCACTTT. It encodes CAISDRDSPLHF.

The rearrangement uses TRBV7-2 and TRBJ2-3, with 7 bases that match TRBD1. V gave up 5 bases and J gave up 0 bases; unmatched junction bases: 8. Germline values: CDR1 SGHTA, CDR2 FQGNSA. The CDR3 sequence is 16 residues long. As DNA, the CDR3 is TGTGCCAGCAGCAGAGATCACAGGGGCAGCACAGATACGCAGTATTTT. Its translation is CASSRDHRGSTDTQYF. Variable domain in full (rest from reference TRBV7-2 and TRBJ2-3): GAGVSQSPSNKVTEKGKDVELRCDPISGHTALYWYRQSLGQGLEFLIYFQGNSAPDKSGLPSDRFSAERTGGSVSTLTIQRTQQEDSAVYLCASSRDHRGSTDTQYFGPGTRLTVL.

V and J are TRBV5-8 and TRBJ1-6, with 7 positions matching TRBD1. Looked up from germline, CDR1 is SGHTS and CDR2 is YDEGEE. J was trimmed by 2 bases and V by 2 bases; bases with no gene match: 7. The length of the CDR3 is 17 residues. CDR3 residues: CASSLPKQGPYNSPLHF. DNA of the CDR3: TGTGCCAGCAGCTTACCCAAACAGGGGCCCTATAATTCACCCCTCCACTTT.

This chain joins TRBV7-7 and TRBJ2-1; 14 nucleotides match TRBD2. CDR1 is SSHAT and CDR2 is FNYEAQ in the germline V gene (reference sequence). The J segment lost 8 bases and the V segment lost 5 bases, leaving 5 bases of the junction unmatched. The CDR3 extends over 15 amino acids. For the CDR3, the DNA is TGTGCCAGCAGCCCGGGACTAGCGGGAGTCGATGAGCAGTTCTTC. Its protein is CASSPGLAGVDEQFF.

This sequence joins TRBV6-5 and TRBJ1-5, with 8 bases that match TRBD1. The CDR3 totals 13 residues. V was pared by 4 bases and J by 6 bases, with 2 bases of the junction left unmatched. Germline V gene data show CDR1 as MNHEY and CDR2 as SVGAGI. The CDR3 reads CASSSQGGQPQHF. CDR3 DNA sequence: TGTGCCAGCAGTTCACAGGGGGGTCAGCCCCAGCATTTT.

The chain uses TRBV4-1 and TRBJ1-1; TRBD1 aligns across 9 bases. V was pared by 4 bases and J by 3 bases, with 9 bases of the junction left unmatched. The CDR3 is made up of 16 amino acids. Germline V CDR1 and CDR2: MGHRA, YSYEKL. The CDR3: CASSREQGAGDTEAFF. In DNA, the CDR3 is TGCGCCAGCAGCCGAGAACAGGGGGCAGGGGACACTGAAGCTTTCTTT.

The J gene is TRBJ1-5, the V gene TRBV28, with a weak D call TRBD1 (5 bases). CDR1 and CDR2 from the germline V gene are MDHEN and SYDVKM. This CDR3 spans 15 amino acids. V lost 6 bases to trimming and J lost 3 bases, with 15 bases between them. The CDR3 nucleotides are TGTGCCAGCAGGCGCCCGGGGACTTCCAATCAGCCCCAGCATTTT. This translates into CASRRPGTSNQPQHF.

The chain joins TRBV2 to TRBJ1-6, with 8 bases lining up with TRBD1. Unmatched junction bases numbered 1, after V lost 6 bases and J lost 0 bases. Germline V lookup: CDR1 SNHLY, CDR2 FYNNEI. CDR3 length: 15 amino acids. The CDR3 bases are TGTGCCAGCAGCCAGGGGGCCTCCTATAATTCACCCCTCCACTTT. Translation gives CASSQGASYNSPLHF.

V is TRBV6-6 and J is TRBJ1-2; maybe TRBD1 (5 bases). There are 13 residues in the CDR3. Germline V gene lookup returns CDR1 MNHNY and CDR2 SVGAGI (reference sequence). The germline V and J ends were trimmed by 6 bases and 5 bases, with 13 bases remaining between them. In nucleotides, the CDR3 is TGTGCCAGCAGCCACGACAGTCCTTATGGCTACACCTTC. This sequence encodes CASSHDSPYGYTF.

This clone was counted only a few times. The chain is built from TRBV19 and TRBJ2-2, with D maybe TRBD2 (5 bases). Germline CDR1 reads LNHDA; CDR2 reads SQIVND (reference sequence). The CDR3 runs 12 residues. This CDR3 is CASALSAGELFF. DNA of the CDR3: TGTGCGAGCGCTCTTAGCGCCGGGGAGCTGTTTTTT.

This chain uses TRBV9 with TRBJ2-7; 11 nucleotides match TRBD2. This CDR3 comprises 16 residues. J gave up 4 bases and V 3 bases, and 9 bases lay outside the gene matches. Germline V gene sequence: CDR1 SGDLS, CDR2 YYNGEE. CDR3 DNA sequence: TGTGCCAGCAGCGGAGAAGGGACTAGCGGTCTTTACGAGCAGTACTTC. This codes for CASSGEGTSGLYEQYF.

This clone has a single count. The chain's CDR3 is CASSYKRGEGEQYF. The CDR3 DNA follows: TGTGCCAGCAGTTACAAGCGGGGAGAGGGGGAGCAGTACTTC. The chain employs TRBV6-2 or TRBV6-3 and TRBJ2-7; 7 nucleotides align to TRBD2. J was trimmed by 7 bases and V by 2 bases; bases with no gene match: 8. The CDR3 extends over 14 amino acids. Germline loops: CDR1 MNHEY, CDR2 SVGEGT.

V is TRBV19 and J is TRBJ1-4; weak D call: TRBD1 (6 bases). Looked up from germline, CDR1 is LNHDA and CDR2 is SQIVND (reference sequence). V was trimmed by 5 bases and J by 8 bases, leaving 18 bases between them. The CDR3 runs to 15 residues. The CDR3 spells CASSVDRPQREKLFF. In DNA, the CDR3 is TGTGCCAGTAGTGTTGACAGGCCTCAGAGGGAAAAACTGTTTTTT. The full variable domain, in which reference TRBV19 and TRBJ1-4 provide the parts outside the CDR3, is DGGITQSPKYLFRKEGQNVTLSCEQNLNHDAMYWYRQDPGQGLRLIYYSQIVNDFQKGDIAEGYSVSREKKESFPLTVTSAQKNPTAFYLCASSVDRPQREKLFFGSGTQLSVL.

The chain is built from TRBV7-9 and TRBJ2-1, with D hard to call. Trimming pared 1 base from V and 10 bases from J, leaving 8 bases between. The germline gives CDR1 SEHNR, CDR2 FQNEAQ (reference sequence). This CDR3 spans 12 amino acids. CDR3 in DNA: TGTGCCAGCAGCTTAGTACAAGTAGAGCAGTTCTTC. Translating gives CASSLVQVEQFF.

The gene calls are TRBV10-3 and TRBJ1-5; TRBD1 might be the D (5 bases). The germline V gene encodes CDR1 ENHRY and CDR2 SYGVKD. The CDR3 length is 14 residues. V lost 4 bases to trimming and J lost 4 bases, with 11 bases between them. CDR3 in DNA: TGTGCCATCAGTGCAGACAGCTTGAATCAGCCCCAGCATTTT. This encodes CAISADSLNQPQHF.

The chain employs TRBV7-3 and TRBJ1-6; no firm D call. This CDR3 spans 14 amino acids. Germline loops: CDR1 SGHTA, CDR2 FQGTGA. The germline V and J ends were trimmed by 3 bases and 9 bases, with 12 bases remaining between them. CDR3 bases: TGTGCCAGCAGCTTCAGCCGGGTGGGTTCACCCCTCCACTTT. Amino acids: CASSFSRVGSPLHF.

The V and J genes are TRBV3-1 (or the pseudogene TRBV3-2) and TRBJ2-1; TRBD2 agrees at 9 bases. Germline V gene sequence: CDR1 LGHDT, CDR2 YNNKEL (reference sequence). V lost 2 bases to trimming and J lost 7 bases; unmatched junction nucleotides: 15. This CDR3 comprises 18 residues. This chain's CDR3 is CASSQNPTSGPLGNEQFF. In nucleotides, the CDR3 is TGTGCCAGCAGCCAAAACCCCACTAGCGGGCCTCTCGGGAATGAGCAGTTCTTC.